This T cell receptor beta chain was sequenced for a study of blood T cell repertoires in COVID-19. In the study overall: The United States, Italy and Spain provided the acute and convalescent COVID-19 samples. PBMCs, B-cell-depleted T cells, or T cells provided the cDNA or gDNA that made up the material.

The CDR3 consists of 12 residues. CDR1 is LNHDA, CDR2 SQIVND, per germline (reference sequence). V was clipped by 4 bases and J by 8 bases, with 8 bases between them. Some clones are missing from TCRdb's copy, which holds only in-frame ones; the method was immunoSEQ multiplex PCR. The sample has approximately 70,000 clones; more than 75% are singletons. This chain links TRBV19 with TRBJ2-2; D gene unclear. The clonotype originates from a man between 45 and 60 years old with active COVID-19. Sequencing was done on a sample of peripheral blood. In DNA form, the CDR3 reads TGTGCCAGTAGTAGACTGGTGGGGGAGCTGTTTTTT. Its translation is CASSRLVGELFF.